One and the same sample provided the 30 T cell receptor beta chains below, sequenced in a study of T cells in Graves' hyperthyroidism and ophthalmopathy. TCR beta CDR3 regions were amplified from RNA transcripts. Carried out on the TCR CDR3, a first-round RT-PCR used the HTBI primer set. TCRdb passed the multiplex PCR reads through MiXCR, listing each CDR3 protein once. Among roughly 600,000 distinct CDR3 sequences listed, about 15% were seen once. The sequenced sample consisted of blood. The receptors stem from a woman in her fifties or sixties with Graves' ophthalmopathy.

This clonotype was seen ten or more times. The V and J genes are TRBV6-2 or TRBV6-3 and TRBJ2-2; 9 positions agree with TRBD2. Germline assignment: CDR1 MNHEY and CDR2 SVGEGT. The junction had 6 bases not matched to a gene; V was cut back by 6 bases and J by 7 bases. This CDR3 region has 14 residues. CDR3 coding DNA: TGTGCCAGCAGCCTTCAGCGGGAGGTCGGGGAGCTGTTTTTT. This encodes CASSLQREVGELFF.

The chain uses TRBV11-2 and TRBJ2-3; 14 bases agree with TRBD2. This CDR3 has 15 amino acids. CDR1 and CDR2 from the germline V gene are SGHAT and FQNNGV. The V segment lost 5 bases and the J segment 11 bases; nucleotides outside the gene matches: 9. The CDR3 reads CASSPAGTSGSKQYF. CDR3 in DNA: TGTGCCAGCAGCCCGGCGGGGACTAGCGGGAGCAAGCAGTATTTT. Looking up the rest from reference TRBV11-2 and TRBJ2-3 gives the full variable domain: EAGVAQSPRYKIIEKRQSVAFWCNPISGHATLYWYQQILGQGPKLLIQFQNNGVVDDSQLPKDRFSAERLKGVDSTLKIQPAKLEDSAVYLCASSPAGTSGSKQYFGPGTRLTVL.

The sample holds a few counts of this clonotype. Compared with germline, one end of the junction differs, possibly owing to a read error. The V call is TRBV9, the J call TRBJ2-3; D is unresolved. CDR1 SGDLS and CDR2 YYNGEE come from the germline V gene. This CDR3 has 13 residues. CDR3 sequence reads: CAGSVGNTDTQYF. In DNA form, the CDR3 reads TGTGCCGGCAGCGTAGGGAACACAGATACGCAGTATTTT.

This clonotype was seen only once. The rearrangement joins TRBV28 to TRBJ2-7, with 15 bases aligning to TRBD2. The CDR3 extends over 16 amino acids. Germline lookup yields CDR1 MDHEN and CDR2 SYDVKM. With 3 bases clipped from V and 4 bases from J, the junction kept 4 bases outside the gene matches. CDR3 loop: CASSLSGLAGGYEQYF. As DNA, the CDR3 is TGTGCCAGCAGTTTGTCGGGACTAGCGGGAGGATACGAGCAGTACTTC. The full variable domain, completed using reference TRBV28 and TRBJ2-7, is DVKVTQSSRYLVKRTGEKVFLECVQDMDHENMFWYRQDPGLGLRLIYFSYDVKMKEKGDIPEGYSVSREKKERFSLILESASTNQTSMYLCASSLSGLAGGYEQYFGPGTRLTVT.

Concerning this clonotype: This may be a read error: a much more frequent sequence differs by one nucleotide. The V call is TRBV20-1, the J call TRBJ2-7; 9 bases are shared with TRBD2. The CDR3 is made up of 13 amino acids. Germline loops: CDR1 DFQATT, CDR2 SNEGSKA (reference sequence). The chain's CDR3 is CSALAGRTYGQYF. DNA for the CDR3: TGCAGTGCCCTAGCGGGGCGTACCTACGGGCAGTACTTC.

This clonotype has a count of ten or more. The V call is TRBV12-3 or TRBV12-4, the J call TRBJ1-2; possible D gene TRBD1, 5 bases. V was cut by 3 bases and J by 2 bases, with 7 bases left in between. CDR3 size: 13 residues. The CDR3, as DNA: TGTGCCAGCAGTTTTCGGGGGAACTATGGCTACACCTTC. Protein sequence: CASSFRGNYGYTF.

This clonotype has at least ten counts. CDR3: CASSLYGREGGTGELFF. CDR3 in DNA: TGTGCCAGCAGCTTATACGGGCGGGAGGGTGGTACCGGGGAGCTGTTTTTT. The chain carries TRBV7-2 and TRBJ2-2; TRBD2 matches 9 bases. The CDR3 has 17 residues. CDR1 is SGHTA and CDR2 is FQGNSA in the germline V gene. Unmatched junction bases numbered 9, after V lost 2 bases and J lost 5 bases. The complete variable domain, with remaining parts taken from reference TRBV7-2 and TRBJ2-2, reads GAGVSQSPSNKVTEKGKDVELRCDPISGHTALYWYRQSLGQGLEFLIYFQGNSAPDKSGLPSDRFSAERTGGSVSTLTIQRTQQEDSAVYLCASSLYGREGGTGELFFGEGSRLTVL.

This clonotype was detected a few times. The V and J genes are TRBV5-1 and TRBJ2-1; a possible D gene is TRBD2 (5 bases). Trimming removed 0 bases from V and 7 bases from J, with 20 bases in between. The CDR3 sequence is 17 residues long. Germline V gene sequence: CDR1 SGHRS, CDR2 YFSETQ. The CDR3 spells CASSLVASLRVRNEQFF. Here the CDR3 DNA reads TGCGCCAGCAGCTTGGTAGCTAGCCTTAGGGTTCGGAATGAGCAGTTCTTC.

This clonotype has ten or more counts. The CDR3 spells CAITLRDKVYEQYF. In nucleotides, the CDR3 is TGTGCCATCACCCTCCGGGACAAAGTCTACGAGCAGTACTTC. V usage is TRBV2 and J usage is TRBJ2-7; D is perhaps TRBD1 (6 bases). V shed 10 bases and J shed 3 bases, with 19 bases lying between them. The length of the CDR3 is 14 residues. Looked up from germline, CDR1 is SNHLY and CDR2 is FYNNEI. The full variable domain, with the rest looked up from reference TRBV2 and TRBJ2-7, is EPEVTQTPSHQVTQMGQEVILRCVPISNHLYFYWYRQILGQKVEFLVSFYNNEISEKSEIFDDQFSVERPDGSNFTLKIRSTKLEDSAMYFCAITLRDKVYEQYFGPGTRLTVT.

The rearrangement uses TRBV9 and TRBJ2-1; 9 nucleotides line up with TRBD2. The CDR3 is made up of 16 amino acids. Germline V gene lookup returns CDR1 SGDLS and CDR2 YYNGEE. V was pared by 0 bases and J by 3 bases, with 4 bases of the junction left unmatched. CDR3 DNA: TGTGCCAGCAGCGTAGATAGCGGGAGAAACTACAATGAGCAGTTCTTC. It specifies CASSVDSGRNYNEQFF.

This clonotype was counted a single time. This chain links TRBV2 with TRBJ2-7; D gene ambiguous. The CDR3 has 13 amino acids. Germline V gene data show CDR1 as SNHLY and CDR2 as FYNNEI. Trimming removed 6 bases from V and 3 bases from J, with 12 bases in between. Written as DNA, the CDR3 is TGTGCCAGCAGCGCGTATCTCGGCTACGAGCAGTACTTC. Amino acid sequence: CASSAYLGYEQYF.

This clonotype has ten or more counts. The V call is TRBV5-1, the J call TRBJ2-3, with a possible D match to TRBD2 (6 bases). CDR3 length: 14 residues. The germline CDR1 and CDR2 sequences are SGHRS and YFSETQ. V gave up 1 base and J gave up 3 bases, with 9 bases separating them. Here the CDR3 DNA reads TGCGCCAGCAGCTTGTACGGGGGAACAGATACGCAGTATTTT. Translated: CASSLYGGTDTQYF.

CDR3 region: CASSQNRIRDTNSPLHF. In nucleotides, the CDR3 is TGTGCCAGCAGCCAAAACCGAATCCGGGACACAAATTCACCCCTCCACTTT. The J gene is TRBJ1-6, the V gene TRBV4-2; D is perhaps TRBD1 (6 bases). Germline CDR1 is LGHNA and CDR2 is YNFKEQ. CDR3 length: 17 residues. The germline V and J ends were trimmed by 2 bases and 7 bases, with 18 bases remaining between them.

The V call is TRBV9, the J call TRBJ2-7, with 8 nucleotides matching TRBD2. V was clipped by 4 bases and J by 6 bases; unmatched bases: 6. The CDR3 length is 13 residues. The germline CDR1 and CDR2 sequences are SGDLS and YYNGEE. CDR3 in DNA: TGTGCCAGCAGCCCCCGGGGACTAGGCGAGCAGTACTTC. This codes for CASSPRGLGEQYF.

This clonotype appeared many times. V usage is TRBV12-3 or TRBV12-4 and J usage is TRBJ2-5, with D unclear. The CDR3 length is 12 residues. The V end was cut by 8 bases, the J end by 1 base, with 8 bases between. CDR3 DNA sequence: TGTGCCAGCGGCTACCTCCAAGAGACCCAGTACTTC. Residues: CASGYLQETQYF.

This clonotype was counted only a few times. V is TRBV6-5 and J is TRBJ1-1; D gene uncertain. The CDR3 contains 15 residues. CDR1 and CDR2 from the germline V gene are MNHEY and SVGAGI. The V and J ends lost 0 bases and 4 bases respectively, with 12 bases between them. The CDR3 loop is CASSYSRVKGTEAFF. CDR3 DNA: TGTGCCAGCAGTTACTCGCGGGTTAAGGGCACTGAAGCTTTCTTT.

This clonotype occurred many times. This rearrangement joins TRBV20-1 to TRBJ2-5; no reliable D call. The germline V and J ends were trimmed by 3 bases and 4 bases, with 15 bases remaining between them. CDR1 and CDR2 (germline): DFQATT, SNEGSKA (reference sequence). The CDR3 runs to 14 residues. CDR3 amino acids: CSARGQPARETQYF. CDR3 DNA sequence: TGCAGTGCTAGGGGTCAACCCGCGAGAGAGACCCAGTACTTC.

This clonotype was observed many times. The gene calls are TRBV28 and TRBJ2-2; 7 bases are shared with TRBD1. Losses at the gene ends were 6 bases for V and 1 base for J; bases not matched to a gene: 11. The CDR3 is 17 amino acids. Germline V lookup: CDR1 MDHEN, CDR2 SYDVKM. The CDR3 nucleotides read TGTGCCAGCAGCCACCTTCCGGGACAGAAGAACACCGGGGAGCTGTTTTTT. Encoded protein: CASSHLPGQKNTGELFF.

V gene TRBV5-5 combines with J gene TRBJ1-2, with 7 nucleotides matching TRBD1. This CDR3 region has 16 residues. Germline V gene sequence: CDR1 SGHKS, CDR2 YYEKEE (reference sequence). J gave up 0 bases and V 2 bases, and 7 bases lay outside the gene matches. CDR3 region: CASSFTSGTANYGYTF. CDR3 in DNA: TGTGCCAGCAGCTTCACCTCCGGGACAGCTAACTATGGCTACACCTTC.

There are many counts of this clonotype. The rearrangement joins TRBV6-1 to TRBJ2-1; 8 bases map to TRBD2. Germline CDR1 is MNHNS and CDR2 is SASEGT. After removal of 5 bases from V and 3 bases from J, the junction contained 6 bases not matched to a gene. This CDR3 spans 15 amino acids. CDR3 loop: CASSHRSGNYNEQFF. Here the CDR3 DNA reads TGTGCCAGCAGTCACCGTAGCGGGAACTACAATGAGCAGTTCTTC.

The chain recombines TRBV2 with TRBJ2-3, with TRBD2 matching over 13 bases. The CDR3 runs to 16 residues. V shed 0 bases and J 4 bases; nucleotides not matched to a gene: 1. Germline lookup yields CDR1 SNHLY and CDR2 FYNNEI. The CDR3 here is CASSEATSGRADTQYF. The CDR3 DNA sequence: TGTGCCAGCAGTGAAGCCACTAGCGGGAGGGCAGATACGCAGTATTTT. Using reference TRBV2 and TRBJ2-3 for the parts outside the CDR3, the full variable domain is EPEVTQTPSHQVTQMGQEVILRCVPISNHLYFYWYRQILGQKVEFLVSFYNNEISEKSEIFDDQFSVERPDGSNFTLKIRSTKLEDSAMYFCASSEATSGRADTQYFGPGTRLTVL.

In its sample, this clonotype was seen many times. V usage is TRBV28 and J usage is TRBJ2-1, with D uncertain. This CDR3 contains 13 residues. Between the trimmed V and J ends, which lost 4 bases and 4 bases, there was a span of 8 bases. CDR1 is MDHEN, CDR2 SYDVKM, per germline. CDR3 in amino acids: CASSSLRYNEQFF. In DNA form, the CDR3 reads TGTGCCAGCAGTTCCCTCCGATACAATGAGCAGTTCTTC.

A word on this clonotype: A read error may be the cause here, since a much bigger clone is one base away. V and J are TRBV2 and TRBJ2-1; D uncertain. The CDR3 totals 15 residues. The germline V gene has CDR1 SNHLY and CDR2 FYNNEI. The CDR3 nucleotides are TGTGGCAGCAGCCGGGTCCTACGCTCCTACAATGAGCAGTTCTTC. It translates to CGSSRVLRSYNEQFF.

Many counts were recorded for this clonotype. V gene TRBV2 combines with J gene TRBJ2-2; possibly TRBD2 for D (6 bases). The CDR3 runs to 16 residues. The V and J ends lost 2 bases and 0 bases respectively, with 10 bases between them. Germline CDR1 is SNHLY and CDR2 is FYNNEI. As DNA, the CDR3 is TGTGCCAGCAGTGAAATTAGCGGCACGAACACCGGGGAGCTGTTTTTT. Protein product: CASSEISGTNTGELFF.

This clonotype occurred a few times. V gene TRBV6-1 combines with J gene TRBJ1-6, with unresolved D. The ends were cut back, 1 base at V and 5 bases at J, with 3 bases in the middle. The CDR3 is 13 residues long. Germline loops: CDR1 MNHNS, CDR2 SASEGT. The CDR3: CASSEVDNSPLHF. The CDR3 DNA sequence: TGTGCCAGCAGTGAAGTGGATAATTCACCCCTCCACTTT.

This clonotype was observed a handful of times. The rearrangement joins TRBV29-1 to TRBJ2-7; TRBD1 matches 9 bases. The germline gives CDR1 SQVTM, CDR2 ANQGSEA. J was trimmed by 3 bases and V by 1 base; bases with no gene match: 7. This CDR3 comprises 15 residues. CDR3 DNA: TGCAGCGTTGAAGTCAACCGACAGGGGGTCTACGAGCAGTACTTC. It yields the protein CSVEVNRQGVYEQYF.

This clonotype was found many times. The J gene is TRBJ2-2, the V gene TRBV28, with TRBD1 matching over 7 bases. Germline CDR1 MDHEN, CDR2 SYDVKM. The CDR3 is 18 residues long. With 10 bases clipped from V and 0 bases from J, the junction kept 17 bases outside the gene matches. Here the CDR3 reads CATTLNISTGTNTGELFF. The CDR3 DNA is TGTGCCACCACCCTAAATATATCGACAGGGACGAACACCGGGGAGCTGTTTTTT. Full variable domain (remainder filled in from reference TRBV28 and TRBJ2-2): DVKVTQSSRYLVKRTGEKVFLECVQDMDHENMFWYRQDPGLGLRLIYFSYDVKMKEKGDIPEGYSVSREKKERFSLILESASTNQTSMYLCATTLNISTGTNTGELFFGEGSRLTVL.

The chain has TRBV18 and TRBJ1-1, with D perhaps matching TRBD1 (6 bases). The germline V and J ends were trimmed by 2 bases and 3 bases, with 16 bases remaining between them. Germline V CDR1 and CDR2: KGHSH, LQKENI. The CDR3 sequence is 16 residues long. CDR3 amino acids: CASSPSWGARDTEAFF. In DNA form, the CDR3 reads TGTGCCAGCTCACCAAGCTGGGGGGCGCGGGACACTGAAGCTTTCTTT.

There are a few counts of this clonotype. This chain connects TRBV20-1 to TRBJ2-2, with 9 bases aligning to TRBD2. V trimming: 6 bases; J trimming: 3 bases; junction bases outside the gene matches: 11. CDR1 is DFQATT, CDR2 SNEGSKA, per germline (reference sequence). The CDR3 runs 16 residues. CDR3 nucleotide sequence: TGCAGTGCAACGGGACTAGCCAACTTTGACACCGGGGAGCTGTTTTTT. Amino acids: CSATGLANFDTGELFF.

This clonotype was counted only a few times. This chain joins TRBV2 and TRBJ2-6; D is possibly TRBD2 (5 bases). CDR1 is SNHLY, CDR2 FYNNEI, per germline. V lost 5 bases and J 0 bases, leaving 14 bases between the germline ends. The CDR3 is 17 amino acids. The CDR3 bases are TGTGCCAGCAGTAAAGGACTCATCCCCTCTGGGGCCAACGTCCTGACTTTC. Its translation: CASSKGLIPSGANVLTF.